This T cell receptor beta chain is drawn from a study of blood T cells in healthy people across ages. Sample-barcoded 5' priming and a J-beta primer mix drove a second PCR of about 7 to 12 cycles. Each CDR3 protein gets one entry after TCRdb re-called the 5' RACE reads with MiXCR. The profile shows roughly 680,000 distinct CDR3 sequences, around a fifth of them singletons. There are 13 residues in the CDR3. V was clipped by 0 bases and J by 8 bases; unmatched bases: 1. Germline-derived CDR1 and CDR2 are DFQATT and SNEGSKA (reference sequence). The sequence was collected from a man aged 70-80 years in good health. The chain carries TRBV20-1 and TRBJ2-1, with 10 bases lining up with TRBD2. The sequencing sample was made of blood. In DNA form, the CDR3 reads TGCAGTGCTAGAGAGGGACTAGCGTATGAGCAGTTCTTC. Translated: CSAREGLAYEQFF.